These T cell receptor beta chains were read from a single sample in a study of shared clonotypes between healthy human individuals. Libraries were prepared by immunoSEQ multiplex PCR; TCRdb keeps only in-frame clonotypes and omits some of them. The table lists hundreds of thousands of clones, under 95% of them singletons, with roughly 22% in the top ten. Input material: naive CD8+ T cells sorted from blood. The receptors derive from a man aged 30 to 45 in good health. CDR3s include the opening cysteine and the closing phenylalanine or tryptophan. Fields, in order: J gene, clone size, V gene, CDR3 protein. Some rows mark clone size as missing; the rest say once, few, many or name a class of expanded clone.

>TRBJ2-1|.|TRBV25-1
CASSECKVGGYNEQFF
>TRBJ2-7|.|TRBV4-1
CASSYGPGLAGGGYEQYF
>TRBJ2-7|.|TRBV5-1
CASSLGTGLEQYF
>TRBJ2-2|.|TRBV11-2
CAGGGDRELFF
>TRBJ1-5|once|TRBV27
CASSLSPNSNQPQHF
>TRBJ2-7|.|TRBV6-1
CASSEVDFSYEQYF
>TRBJ2-1|.|TRBV27
CASRKRGDSNEQFF
>TRBJ1-2|.|TRBV5-6
CASSFQGVDGYTF
>TRBJ2-7|.|TRBV27
CASTHGQGPYEQYF
>TRBJ2-7|.|TRBV7-8
CASSLAAGAYEQYF
>TRBJ2-2|.|TRBV18
CASSPGLAANTGELFF
>TRBJ2-7|.|TRBV5-8
CASSPRTVYEQYF
>TRBJ2-3|once|TRBV27
CASSRGDTQYF
>TRBJ2-2|.|TRBV4-3
CASSQGLAGGTGELFF
>TRBJ2-4|.|TRBV11-1
CASLAPGGIQYF
>TRBJ2-3|.|TRBV7-2
CASSLRLAGRTDTQYF
>TRBJ2-1|.|TRBV7-8
CASSLEPIRGHEQFF
>TRBJ1-1|once|TRBV5-1
CASSLRTIGDGNTEAFF
>TRBJ1-2|.|TRBV11-2
CASSRLGDNYGYTF
>TRBJ1-1|.|TRBV6-6
CASSSGTGYTGTEAFF
>TRBJ2-1|.|TRBV4-1
CASSQEPSDYNEQFF
>TRBJ1-2|.|TRBV5-6
CASSSGAYGYTF
>TRBJ2-1|.|TRBV29-1
CSVFSGRGNEQFF
>TRBJ2-7|.|TRBV2
CASSDRTDHSYEQYF
>TRBJ2-1|.|TRBV7-2
CASSPGAVYNEQFF
>TRBJ1-4|.|TRBV6-1
CASSDTTSANEKLFF
>TRBJ2-3|.|TRBV27
CASSSQQDTQYF
>TRBJ2-5|.|TRBV7-6
CASSSEADQETQYF
>TRBJ1-1|.|TRBV28
CASSLTGLAGAFF
>TRBJ1-1|.|TRBV7-9
CASSLGDRGAWGTEAFF
>TRBJ1-1|once|TRBV4-3
CASSQDYRGGGTEAFF
>TRBJ2-5|.|TRBV7-3
CASSLRQGGETQYF
>TRBJ2-7|.|TRBV9
CASSSASGIPYEQYF
>TRBJ2-1|.|TRBV15
CATSRDSGTYNEQFF
>TRBJ2-1|.|TRBV6-5
CASSYHRGGNNEQFF
>TRBJ2-1|.|TRBV7-2
CASSLGWAPGNEQFF
>TRBJ2-2|.|TRBV11-2
CASRRVRSNTGELFF
>TRBJ2-1|.|TRBV29-1
CSVEDLGAGGGNEQFF
>TRBJ2-7|.|TRBV5-3
CARSHSGSSYEQYF
>TRBJ2-2|.|TRBV7-2
CASSLAPTSGTELFF
>TRBJ1-5|.|TRBV6-1
CASSEKGWGPQHF
>TRBJ1-1|.|TRBV4-1
CASSPGLQVNTEAFF
>TRBJ2-7|.|TRBV15
CATSLFQGGSYEQYF
>TRBJ1-2|.|TRBV5-8
CASSLPNRESNYGYTF
>TRBJ1-1|.|TRBV7-9
CASSSPDRGLAMGTEAFF
>TRBJ1-5|.|TRBV7-8
CASSVGGIQPQHF
>TRBJ2-7|.|TRBV4-3
CASSQDWGGTSSYEQYF
>TRBJ2-7|.|TRBV29-1
CSAQDRGPHEQYF
>TRBJ2-3|.|TRBV10-3
CASDAGERTDTQYF
>TRBJ1-1|.|TRBV9
CASSAPFYQELGVRDTITF
>TRBJ1-1|.|TRBV5-1
CASSSGTGANTEAFF
>TRBJ2-7|.|TRBV13
CASSPGGDSYEQYF
>TRBJ2-7|.|TRBV9
CASSVSGGYEQYF
>TRBJ1-3|.|TRBV19
CASRITGGSGNTIYF